The next 18 T cell receptor beta chains were all read from a single sample in a study of blood T cell repertoires in COVID-19. Sequencing was performed with immunoSEQ multiplex PCR; in TCRdb, only in-frame clones are kept and a portion is missing. The sample shows approximately 410,000 clones, about nine tenths of them seen only once. Input material: peripheral blood. Source of these receptors: a woman under 40 with active or convalescent COVID-19.

The chain joins TRBV6-4 to TRBJ2-7; no reliable D call. CDR1 MRHNA and CDR2 SNTAGT come from the germline V gene. V was cut by 4 bases and J by 2 bases, with 12 bases left in between. The CDR3 extends over 14 amino acids. For the CDR3, the DNA is TGTGCCAGCAGTGCGAAGTCACAAACCTACGAGCAGTACTTC. Protein product: CASSAKSQTYEQYF.

The chain recombines TRBV12-3 or TRBV12-4 with TRBJ1-2; D is perhaps TRBD1 (5 bases). Trimming removed 2 bases at V and 8 bases at J, with 9 bases between. The CDR3 spans 12 residues. The CDR3 loop is CASSLWGGGYTF. CDR3 bases: TGTGCCAGCAGTTTATGGGGGGGAGGCTACACCTTC.

For the CDR3, the DNA is TGTGCCAGCAGCTTACCGGCGGTAGCGACCTCCTACGAGCAGTACTTC. As protein: CASSLPAVATSYEQYF. The rearrangement joins TRBV11-2 to TRBJ2-7; D is possibly TRBD2 (5 bases). CDR3 length: 16 amino acids. From germline, CDR1 is SGHAT and CDR2 FQNNGV. V was trimmed by 2 bases and J by 0 bases, leaving 14 bases between them.

This clone was seen only once. For the CDR3, the DNA is TGTGCCAGCAGCCAACCAAAACTAGCGGGAGTTTCCGCCGAGCAGTACTTC. Translation gives CASSQPKLAGVSAEQYF. The chain links TRBV7-9 to TRBJ2-7, with 11 bases fitting TRBD2. The CDR3 extends over 17 amino acids. Germline V gene data show CDR1 as SEHNR and CDR2 as FQNEAQ (reference sequence). Germline trimming cut 5 bases from V and 6 bases from J; bases unmatched to any gene: 15.

The gene calls are TRBV18 and TRBJ1-1, with D perhaps matching TRBD1 (5 bases). This CDR3 has 13 amino acids. Trimming took 5 bases from V and 10 from J, leaving 17 bases between them. CDR1 and CDR2 from the germline V gene are KGHSH and LQKENI. The CDR3 protein is CASSSTVTKGAFF. The CDR3 region has the DNA TGTGCCAGCTCATCGACAGTAACCAAGGGAGCTTTCTTT.

The chain links TRBV29-1 to TRBJ2-7, with 7 bases matching TRBD1. The CDR3 runs to 14 residues. Germline V gene sequence: CDR1 SQVTM, CDR2 ANQGSEA. Germline trimming cut 4 bases from V and 6 bases from J; bases unmatched to any gene: 12. CDR3 amino acids: CSVARVEGASEQYF. CDR3 nucleotides: TGCAGCGTTGCGCGGGTAGAGGGGGCGAGCGAGCAGTACTTC.

The J gene is TRBJ2-1, the V gene TRBV28, with 11 bases that match TRBD2. Germline assignment: CDR1 MDHEN and CDR2 SYDVKM. After removal of 5 bases from V and 7 bases from J, the junction contained 7 bases not matched to a gene. The CDR3 spans 15 residues. CDR3 residues: CASSTGTSGKNEQFF. For the CDR3, the DNA is TGTGCCAGCAGTACCGGGACTAGCGGAAAAAATGAGCAGTTCTTC.

Note on this clone: Other DNA sequences from this sample encode an identical CDR3 as well. This chain uses TRBV9 with TRBJ1-2; 7 nucleotides line up with TRBD1. The ends lost 2 bases at V and 5 bases at J; junction bases unmatched: 3. This CDR3 has 13 amino acids. CDR1 SGDLS and CDR2 YYNGEE come from the germline V gene. CDR3 protein: CASSVGTDYGYTF. DNA for the CDR3: TGTGCCAGCAGCGTCGGGACAGATTATGGCTACACCTTC.

The V gene is TRBV30, the J gene TRBJ2-7; D is possibly TRBD2 (5 bases). The CDR3 loop spans 12 amino acids. Germline V CDR1 and CDR2: GTSNPN, SVGIG (reference sequence). V lost 2 bases and J lost 7, with 12 bases in between. CDR3 sequence reads: CAWSSSGKEQYF. CDR3 coding DNA: TGTGCCTGGAGTTCCTCGGGGAAGGAGCAGTACTTC.

The chain uses TRBV24-1 and TRBJ2-2; tentative D call: TRBD1 (5 bases). The CDR3 length is 12 residues. V was shortened by 5 bases and J by 7 bases, with 7 bases between the two germline ends. Germline V gene data show CDR1 as KGHDR and CDR2 as SFDVKD. The CDR3 region is CATSVQDGELFF. The CDR3 DNA is TGTGCCACCAGTGTACAGGACGGGGAGCTGTTTTTT.

The V and J genes are TRBV6-1 and TRBJ1-4; TRBD1 agrees at 12 bases. The germline V gene encodes CDR1 MNHNS and CDR2 SASEGT. The CDR3 sequence is 15 residues long. V trimming: 1 base; J trimming: 7 bases; junction bases outside the gene matches: 1. This CDR3 reads CASSEGGQGAEKLFF. The CDR3 DNA follows: TGTGCCAGCAGTGAAGGGGGACAGGGGGCTGAAAAACTGTTTTTT.

This clone was detected a few times. The chain links TRBV5-8 to TRBJ1-1, with D uncertain. Per germline, CDR1 SGHTS and CDR2 YDEGEE. The CDR3 contains 12 residues. With 0 bases removed from V and 8 bases from J, the gap between germline ends came to 8 bases. The CDR3 loop reads CASSLVAEEAFF. The CDR3 DNA reads TGTGCCAGCAGCTTGGTGGCCGAAGAAGCTTTCTTT.

CDR3 bases: TGTGCCAGCAGTGTTCGGTGGGCCGGAGATACGCAGTATTTT. Its protein product is CASSVRWAGDTQYF. The chain uses TRBV2 and TRBJ2-3; D ambiguous. The CDR3 consists of 14 residues. Germline V gene data show CDR1 as SNHLY and CDR2 as FYNNEI. V lost 4 bases and J 5 bases, leaving 13 bases between the germline ends.

The chain uses TRBV6-1 and TRBJ1-2; D may be TRBD1 (6 bases). V was trimmed by 2 bases and J by 10 bases, leaving 20 bases between them. This CDR3 has 15 residues. CDR1 MNHNS and CDR2 SASEGT come from the germline V gene. The CDR3 DNA reads TGTGCCAGCAGTGAACAGGCGACAGGAGCTACCGTCTACACCTTC. Translating it yields CASSEQATGATVYTF.

V usage is TRBV19 and J usage is TRBJ1-1; 7 bases align to TRBD1. The CDR3 has 13 residues. Germline-derived CDR1 and CDR2 are LNHDA and SQIVND (reference sequence). V lost 6 bases and J lost 6; bases outside the gene matches: 7. CDR3 residues: CASSLTGIAEAFF. CDR3 DNA sequence: TGTGCCAGTAGCCTGACAGGGATCGCTGAAGCTTTCTTT.

This clone has a single count. This chain links TRBV18 with TRBJ1-4; 7 bases map to TRBD1. Germline trimming cut 6 bases from V and 3 bases from J; bases unmatched to any gene: 4. Germline V gives CDR1 KGHSH, CDR2 LQKENI. The CDR3 sequence is 14 residues long. The DNA of the CDR3 is TGTGCCAGCTCTCGCGGGACAGCTAATGAAAAACTGTTTTTT. Its protein product is CASSRGTANEKLFF.

This chain uses TRBV5-1 with TRBJ1-5; possibly TRBD1 for D (6 bases). CDR1 is SGHRS, CDR2 YFSETQ, per germline. This CDR3 is built from 18 residues. V was cut by 4 bases and J by 1 base, with 21 bases left in between. The chain's CDR3 is CASSPSQNTGNSNQPQHF. In nucleotides, the CDR3 is TGCGCCAGCAGCCCCAGCCAAAATACAGGGAACAGCAATCAGCCCCAGCATTTT.

The CDR3 nucleotides read TGTGCCAGCAGCCCCCAACCCCCGGGACAGGGGGCTTCGGGAGGCTACACCTTC. Translating gives CASSPQPPGQGASGGYTF. The chain employs TRBV9 and TRBJ1-2; 12 nucleotides agree with TRBD1. Germline-derived CDR1 and CDR2 are SGDLS and YYNGEE. The CDR3 runs to 18 residues. Germline trimming cut 4 bases from V and 8 bases from J; bases unmatched to any gene: 18.